This record looks at one T cell receptor (beta chain) sequence and its context. Its antigen is not known. Repertoires were generated with immunoSEQ multiplex PCR, while TCRdb's copy carries only in-frame clones and drops some. The table shows about 330,000 clones, with 87% occurring only once. The data were obtained in a study of cytomegalovirus exposure and HLA in healthy donors. On the study more broadly: Per a later analysis, the approximately 690 first-cohort and 120 validation repertoires shared one platform. Notes on the study in general: The authors confirmed in vitro that a few CMV-associated chains were specific for CMV antigens. Clusters of TCRs from the first cohort tended to co-occur in the roughly 120 validation repertoires (as a later analysis found). Most TCR sequences were rare, but some public TCRs occurred in many donors.

V dropped 3 bases and J dropped 4 bases, with 8 bases sitting between them. This CDR3 is built from 13 residues. Germline V gene lookup returns CDR1 SGHDT and CDR2 YYEEEE. This sequence originates from a woman under 40 in good health and CMV-seropositive. What was sequenced was PBMCs. This chain links TRBV5-6 with TRBJ1-3; D gene ambiguous. The CDR3 DNA reads as TGTGCCAGCAGCTCGAGGGCGGGAAACACCATATATTTT. This sequence encodes CASSSRAGNTIYF.